These T cell receptor beta chains were read from a single sample in a study. TCRdb re-derived calls from the 5' RACE reads in MiXCR, one entry per CDR3 protein. Of about 7,200 distinct CDR3 sequences in the sample, 40% were seen once. The specimen was memory CD4+ T cells sorted from blood. These TCRs come from a female donor with breast cancer. Both conserved end residues are trimmed from each CDR3.

cdr3_aa j_call v_call
ASSQGQGKLF TRBJ1-4 TRBV3-1
ASSQVHREGEKLF TRBJ1-4 TRBV4-3
ASSLEGRGGYGYT TRBJ1-2 TRBV7-2
SARGAEESNTEAF TRBJ1-1 TRBV20-1
ASSLNTEAF TRBJ1-1 TRBV7-2
ASSLRGGGNEQF TRBJ2-1 TRBV7-6
ASSQGPGYGYT TRBJ1-2 TRBV4-3
ASSLRDIRNQPQH TRBJ1-5 TRBV7-2
ASSEGGAGLTGELF TRBJ2-2 TRBV6-1
ASWHVQETQY TRBJ2-5 TRBV6-5
SVPSGGTVVNTEAF TRBJ1-1 TRBV29-1
ASSLKGTKKGETQY TRBJ2-5 TRBV5-6
ASSTGTDTQY TRBJ2-3 TRBV28
SVTTGSGYT TRBJ1-2 TRBV29-1
ASSLVWQDEAF TRBJ1-1 TRBV7-2
ASSLDGIQGDSIY TRBJ1-3 TRBV11-2
AWSVLAGGPQETQY TRBJ2-5 TRBV30
ASSQTGFPETQY TRBJ2-5 TRBV7-7
ASTVFLTEAF TRBJ1-1 TRBV2
ATSCTLIRSTDTQY TRBJ2-3 TRBV15
ASSQYSGRAFNEQF TRBJ2-1 TRBV14
ASSRAGGYNEQF TRBJ2-1 TRBV14
ASSPEVTEEAQY TRBJ2-5 TRBV7-9
ASSGRDRVEGNIQY TRBJ2-4 TRBV25-1
ASSDHSYEQY TRBJ2-7 TRBV7-8
ASKRTAQHYNEQF TRBJ2-1 TRBV6-4
STGQKSNYGYT TRBJ1-2 TRBV20-1
ASSSRAGEGEQF TRBJ2-1 TRBV5-1
ASSSTGTLTQRGYT TRBJ1-2 TRBV28
ASRQTGIGEKLF TRBJ1-4 TRBV6-5
SATSRGGNTGELF TRBJ2-2 TRBV20-1
ASSQETGTSGTDTQY TRBJ2-3 TRBV4-2
SVGGGSDEQF TRBJ2-1 TRBV29-1
ASGEGWEQY TRBJ2-7 TRBV6-6
ASSANTDTQY TRBJ2-3 TRBV11-3
SAPGQGSNYGYT TRBJ1-2 TRBV20-1
ASSPRLAVSYEQY TRBJ2-7 TRBV18
SARAGTHQETQY TRBJ2-5 TRBV20-1
ASSQKKETQY TRBJ2-5 TRBV28
ASSQTLSPSSGRVSEQF TRBJ2-1 TRBV4-1
ATSSGVNSPLH TRBJ1-6 TRBV18
ASSEGTSYNEQF TRBJ2-1 TRBV6-4
SVSQPGTTGSAHNEQF TRBJ2-1 TRBV29-1
ASTGGTGIIAGGYT TRBJ1-2 TRBV6-2/TRBV6-3
SAATLLAVATDTQY TRBJ2-3 TRBV20-1
AWRGPGAKNIQY TRBJ2-4 TRBV30
ASSAHRGQGTEAF TRBJ1-1 TRBV25-1
ASSYGPWQPQH TRBJ1-5 TRBV7-2
SARRTVGKARPQH TRBJ1-5 TRBV20-1
ASSRLLGSGANVLT TRBJ2-6 TRBV4-1
ASSRDKQETQY TRBJ2-5 TRBV23-1
ASSREGPLYGYT TRBJ1-2 TRBV5-1
ASSLERERWGTQY TRBJ2-5 TRBV7-6